One TCR beta chain is described in this entry. Trimming removed 1 base at V and 0 bases at J, with 6 bases between. Germline assignment: CDR1 SGHVS and CDR2 FNYEAQ. CDR3 size: 15 residues. This entry comes from a study of identifying expanded T cells in peripheral blood. Measured with immunoSEQ multiplex PCR; TCRdb has only the in-frame clones, and not every one. Of under 90,000 clones listed, approximately 89% are singletons. The clonotype originates from a person aged 18 to 69 in good health. Sequencing was performed on blood. The V and J genes are TRBV7-6 and TRBJ2-2; D is possibly TRBD2 (6 bases). The CDR3: CASSLGGANTGELFF. The CDR3 nucleotides read TGTGCCAGCAGCTTAGGGGGGGCGAACACCGGGGAGCTGTTTTTT.